This entry lists 17 T cell receptor beta chains sequenced from one sample in a study of T cells in localized non-small cell lung cancer. Measured with immunoSEQ multiplex PCR; TCRdb has only the in-frame clones, and not every one. The sample contains some 8,200 clones, around 56% of which appear only once. Sequences were derived from lymph node tissue, sampled before any cancer treatment. These receptors originate from a male donor older than 55 with stage I squamous cell lung carcinoma.

This chain joins TRBV12-1 and TRBJ2-6. TRBV12-1 is marked as a pseudogene. CDR3 length: 13 amino acids. CDR3 coding DNA: TGTGCCAGCAGCTTTGAAGGGGCCAACGTCCTGACTTTC. Translation: CASSFEGANVLTF.

This CDR3 reads CASSWTENTGELFF. In DNA form, the CDR3 reads TGCGCCAGCAGCTGGACAGAAAACACCGGGGAGCTGTTTTTT. The chain is built from TRBV5-1 and TRBJ2-2, with D possibly being TRBD1 (6 bases). V dropped 3 bases and J dropped 2 bases, with 8 bases sitting between them. The CDR3 is 14 residues long. Germline V gene sequence: CDR1 SGHRS, CDR2 YFSETQ.

V is TRBV19 and J is TRBJ1-1, with D unclear. The CDR3 contains 12 residues. Germline CDR1 and CDR2: LNHDA and SQIVND (reference sequence). Trimming took 2 bases from V and 7 from J, leaving 8 bases between them. In nucleotides, the CDR3 is TGTGCCAGTAGTATATCCGGCAATGAAGCTTTCTTT. This sequence encodes CASSISGNEAFF.

Only one count was recorded for this clone. This chain joins TRBV18 and TRBJ2-5; D unresolved. This CDR3 region has 14 residues. The V end lost 2 bases, the J end lost 3 bases, and 10 bases lay between the germline ends. The germline V gene encodes CDR1 KGHSH and CDR2 LQKENI. This chain's CDR3 is CASSPLKVEETQYF. CDR3 DNA: TGTGCCAGCTCACCATTGAAGGTCGAAGAGACCCAGTACTTC.

The V gene is TRBV25-1, the J gene TRBJ1-1, with TRBD1 as a possible D gene (5 bases). Per the germline V gene, CDR1 is MGHDK and CDR2 is SYGVNS. This CDR3 spans 15 amino acids. V shed 2 bases and J shed 3 bases, with 13 bases lying between them. CDR3 sequence reads: CASSEGRGGDTEAFF. The CDR3 nucleotides are TGTGCCAGCAGTGAAGGACGGGGAGGGGACACTGAAGCTTTCTTT.

This clone occurred once. The V gene is TRBV19, the J gene TRBJ1-4, with TRBD1 matching over 8 bases. The CDR3 length is 14 residues. The germline V gene has CDR1 LNHDA and CDR2 SQIVND (reference sequence). The V gene end was trimmed by 6 bases and the J gene end by 7 bases; junction bases not matched to a gene: 7. The chain's CDR3 is CASRPGQVSEKLFF. The CDR3 DNA follows: TGTGCCAGTAGGCCGGGACAGGTATCTGAAAAACTGTTTTTT.

The chain joins TRBV9 to TRBJ1-4, with D hard to call. This CDR3 spans 12 amino acids. Germline V gene lookup returns CDR1 SGDLS and CDR2 YYNGEE. Trimming stripped 0 bases from V and 8 bases from J, with 5 bases between. The CDR3 loop is CASSVDGEKLFF. The CDR3 DNA sequence: TGTGCCAGCAGCGTAGATGGGGAAAAACTGTTTTTT.

In its sample, this clone was seen a few times. V usage is TRBV6-8 and J usage is TRBJ1-2, with D perhaps matching TRBD1 (6 bases). CDR1 and CDR2 (germline): MNHGY, SAAAGT. This CDR3 comprises 13 residues. Deletions cut 7 bases from V and 0 bases from J, with 9 bases between. The DNA of the CDR3 is TGTGCCAGCAAAGGACAGTCTAACTATGGCTACACCTTC. It translates to CASKGQSNYGYTF.

This chain links TRBV18 with TRBJ2-7; D ambiguous. Germline CDR1 is KGHSH and CDR2 is LQKENI. This CDR3 is built from 12 residues. Trimming pared 2 bases from V and 5 bases from J, leaving 7 bases between. The CDR3 sequence: CASSPMTNEQYF. The CDR3 DNA reads TGTGCCAGCTCACCAATGACGAACGAGCAGTACTTC.

This chain uses TRBV18 with TRBJ1-4; D is uncertain. The CDR3 consists of 16 residues. In germline, CDR1 is KGHSH, CDR2 LQKENI. Trimming cost V 3 bases and J 0 bases, with 11 bases left between them. The CDR3 region is CASSPSEGSTNEKLFF. For the CDR3, the DNA is TGTGCCAGCTCACCTAGCGAGGGATCAACTAATGAAAAACTGTTTTTT.

The table lists this clone with a few counts. The gene calls are TRBV9 and TRBJ2-4; 8 nucleotides agree with TRBD1. The J segment lost 7 bases and the V segment lost 6 bases, leaving 18 bases of the junction unmatched. The germline V gene encodes CDR1 SGDLS and CDR2 YYNGEE. CDR3 length: 17 amino acids. CDR3 protein: CASNVTAVGTGGNIQYF. The CDR3 bases are TGTGCCAGCAACGTCACAGCGGTAGGGACAGGTGGGAACATTCAGTACTTC.

The V call is TRBV29-1, the J call TRBJ2-5; D may be TRBD1 or TRBD2 (5 bases each). CDR3 length: 13 residues. CDR1 and CDR2 (germline): SQVTM, ANQGSEA. The V end lost 7 bases, the J end lost 2 bases, and 14 bases lay between the germline ends. The CDR3 loop is CSAGPRGQETQYF. The CDR3 coding sequence is TGCAGCGCGGGGCCACGGGGTCAAGAGACCCAGTACTTC.

This clone showed up just a few times. J is TRBJ1-5 and V is TRBV19; no definite D call. The germline gives CDR1 LNHDA, CDR2 SQIVND (reference sequence). The CDR3 consists of 12 residues. With 1 base removed from V and 5 bases from J, the gap between germline ends came to 3 bases. CDR3 DNA sequence: TGTGCCAGTAGTATAGGTCATCAGCCCCAGCATTTT. This sequence encodes CASSIGHQPQHF.

Note on this clone: An end of the junction differs from the germline gene, which may be a read error. The CDR3 is CASSTGGRQRNEQFF. Here the CDR3 DNA reads TGTGCCAGTAGCACGGGCGGGAGACAGAGGAATGAGCAATTCTTC. The chain couples TRBV19 to TRBJ2-1; TRBD2 agrees at 7 bases. There are 15 residues in the CDR3. Germline loops: CDR1 LNHDA, CDR2 SQIVND (reference sequence).

The chain joins TRBV28 to TRBJ2-1; TRBD2 aligns across 7 bases. Trimming cost V 9 bases and J 0 bases; bases outside gene matches: 8. This CDR3 region has 15 residues. Per the germline V gene, CDR1 is MDHEN and CDR2 is SYDVKM. CDR3 nucleotide sequence: TGTGCCAGTTACCTAGGCGGGAGCTCCTACAATGAGCAGTTCTTC. Protein: CASYLGGSSYNEQFF.

The chain recombines TRBV9 with TRBJ2-1, with D unclear. The germline V gene encodes CDR1 SGDLS and CDR2 YYNGEE. V was pared by 0 bases and J by 9 bases, with 7 bases between. The CDR3 loop spans 12 amino acids. The CDR3 loop is CASSVAESEQFF. The CDR3 bases are TGTGCCAGCAGCGTAGCTGAGTCTGAGCAGTTCTTC.

The chain uses TRBV28 and TRBJ2-7; maybe TRBD1 (6 bases). The CDR3 has 15 residues. CDR1 MDHEN and CDR2 SYDVKM come from the germline V gene. V was shortened by 4 bases and J by 5 bases, with 18 bases between the two germline ends. The CDR3 loop is CASSSGWTEHNEQYF. The CDR3 nucleotides are TGTGCCAGCAGTTCCGGGTGGACAGAGCACAACGAGCAGTACTTC.